What follows is one TCR beta chain and its context. This clonotype was seen many times. Its antigen has not been determined. Base qualities are missing; no much larger clone stands one base away. The source of the sample is a study of T-cell reconstitution after alpha-beta-depleted transplantation in children (dated by TCRdb to 2016 to 2018). At the level of the whole study: T-cell immune reconstitution after TCRalphabeta/CD19-depleted allogeneic hematopoietic cell transplantation in children was quantitatively tracked in the study by means of TCR repertoire profiling.

Library method: PCR. The sample was run on an Illumina HiSeq 2500. TCR library preparation used molecular barcoding, with unique molecular identifiers applied to normalize quantification of the TCRbeta repertoire. Clones were called with MiXCR by TCRdb after fastp trimmed the public reads at Q25, and only in-frame beta chains were retained. Every entry covers one CDR3 protein and lists the most common genes and DNA from its rows. The sample yields about 610,000 distinct CDR3 sequences; roughly a tenth were counted once. The ten largest clones take up less than 5% of the sample. Material: PBMCs from the stem cell graft donor, obtained from the stem cell graft. The receptor was derived from a human donor who donated a stem cell graft to a child with acute myeloid leukemia.

The DNA is TGTGCCAGCAGCGGAGGGGGCAGACAGCTTGAGCAGTTCTTC. Its amino acids are CASSGGGRQLEQFF. Here the chain combines TRBV6-2 or TRBV6-3 and TRBJ2-1; the D gene is perhaps TRBD1, from 7 matching bases. Including cysteine and phenylalanine, the CDR3 has 14 amino acids. Solely the CDR3 DNA is kept, with 42 bases framed from the first base. For CDR1 and CDR2, the germline V gene lists MNHEY and SVGEGT. V and J lose 6 bases and 9 bases, and a span of 18 bases separates them.